The rows below give T cell receptor beta chains drawn from one sample of a study of blood T cells in healthy people across ages. TCRdb re-called the 5' RACE reads with MiXCR, one entry per CDR3 protein. This sample carries about 1 million distinct CDR3 sequences, 45% of them seen once, and the ten largest clones take around 18%. Sequences were obtained from blood. Receptors originate from a woman aged 55-75 years in good health. Both conserved end residues are part of each CDR3. The order of the fields is D gene, clone size, V gene, J gene, CDR3 DNA, CDR3 protein. A D gene is named only where the DNA matches it firmly. Size is stated for part of the rows, as once, few or many counts, or as a class when the clone is expanded.

D gene: .; clone size: once; V gene: TRBV12-3/TRBV12-4; J gene: TRBJ1-6; CDR3 DNA: TGTGCCAGCAGTGTTAGAAATTCACCCCTCCACTTT; CDR3 protein: CASSVRNSPLHF
D gene: .; clone size: few; V gene: TRBV2; J gene: TRBJ2-7; CDR3 DNA: TGTGCCAGCACCCTAGGGCTTTCAGCCTACGAGCAGTACTTC; CDR3 protein: CASTLGLSAYEQYF
D gene: .; clone size: .; V gene: TRBV6-1; J gene: TRBJ2-7; CDR3 DNA: TGTGCCAGCAGTCCAAAAGGGACGGTCTACCCCTACGAGCAGTACTTC; CDR3 protein: CASSPKGTVYPYEQYF
D gene: .; clone size: .; V gene: TRBV4-1; J gene: TRBJ1-2; CDR3 DNA: TGCGCCAGCAGCCGGGCAGGGGACACTAACTATGGCTACACCTTC; CDR3 protein: CASSRAGDTNYGYTF
D gene: .; clone size: .; V gene: TRBV7-2; J gene: TRBJ2-3; CDR3 DNA: TGTGCCAGCAGCTTCGACAGGTACACAGATACGCAGTATTTT; CDR3 protein: CASSFDRYTDTQYF
D gene: TRBD2; clone size: .; V gene: TRBV7-6; J gene: TRBJ2-1; CDR3 DNA: TGTGCCAGCAGCTTAGGACTAGCGGGAGGACGTTGGAATGAGCAGTTCTTC; CDR3 protein: CASSLGLAGGRWNEQFF
D gene: .; clone size: many; V gene: TRBV12-3/TRBV12-4; J gene: TRBJ2-5; CDR3 DNA: TGTGCCAGCAGTTTCGGGGGGCAGACCCAGTACTTC; CDR3 protein: CASSFGGQTQYF
D gene: TRBD2; clone size: .; V gene: TRBV29-1; J gene: TRBJ2-1; CDR3 DNA: TGCAGCATGGGACTAGCGGGAGCAAGCGCCTACAATGAGCAGTTCTTC; CDR3 protein: CSMGLAGASAYNEQFF
D gene: .; clone size: few; V gene: TRBV2; J gene: TRBJ2-6; CDR3 DNA: TGTGCCAGCTCCGGTGCGGGACAGAGACTCTCTGGGGCCAACGTCCTGACTTTC; CDR3 protein: CASSGAGQRLSGANVLTF
D gene: .; clone size: few; V gene: TRBV12-3/TRBV12-4; J gene: TRBJ2-3; CDR3 DNA: TGTGCCAGCAGTTTCCCCTCGTCGGGTTTAGGACGCTTCACTAGCACAGATACGCAGTATTTT; CDR3 protein: CASSFPSSGLGRFTSTDTQYF
D gene: .; clone size: .; V gene: TRBV10-2; J gene: TRBJ2-1; CDR3 DNA: TGCGCCAGCGGGTTAACTAGCAATGAGCAGTTCTTC; CDR3 protein: CASGLTSNEQFF
D gene: TRBD2; clone size: .; V gene: TRBV28; J gene: TRBJ2-4; CDR3 DNA: TGTGCCAGCAGTTTTCGGGAGGTAGCCAAAAACATTCAGTACTTC; CDR3 protein: CASSFREVAKNIQYF
D gene: .; clone size: few; V gene: TRBV29-1; J gene: TRBJ2-1; CDR3 DNA: TGCAGCGTTAATTTGGGTAATGAGCAGTTCTTC; CDR3 protein: CSVNLGNEQFF
D gene: .; clone size: .; V gene: TRBV3-1; J gene: TRBJ1-6; CDR3 DNA: TGTGCCAGCAGCCAAGTCTGGGACGCCCTGGGGGCCTATAATTCACCCCTCCACTTT; CDR3 protein: CASSQVWDALGAYNSPLHF
D gene: TRBD1; clone size: .; V gene: TRBV5-1; J gene: TRBJ1-1; CDR3 DNA: TGCGCCAGCAGCTCAGGGACAGGAATCCTCAACACTGAAGCTTTCTTT; CDR3 protein: CASSSGTGILNTEAFF
D gene: .; clone size: .; V gene: TRBV14; J gene: TRBJ2-7; CDR3 DNA: TGTGCCAGCAGCCAAGCAGCGGTCCTTACAGAGCAGTACTTC; CDR3 protein: CASSQAAVLTEQYF
D gene: .; clone size: .; V gene: TRBV20-1; J gene: TRBJ2-5; CDR3 DNA: TGCAGTGCTAGAGATTATGGTGGGGGCTCAGTTGGAGAGACCCAGTACTTC; CDR3 protein: CSARDYGGGSVGETQYF
D gene: TRBD1; clone size: .; V gene: TRBV29-1; J gene: TRBJ2-7; CDR3 DNA: TGCAGCGTTGACCTTCCGACAGGGCGCTACGAGCAGTACTTC; CDR3 protein: CSVDLPTGRYEQYF
D gene: .; clone size: .; V gene: TRBV7-8; J gene: TRBJ1-5; CDR3 DNA: TGTGCCAGCAGCGAAAGGGCAGGGGTAGGCAATCAGCCCCAGCATTTT; CDR3 protein: CASSERAGVGNQPQHF
D gene: .; clone size: many; V gene: TRBV25-1; J gene: TRBJ2-1; CDR3 DNA: TGTGCCAGCAGTGGTCCTAGCAACACTTACATCTACAATGAGCAGTTCTTC; CDR3 protein: CASSGPSNTYIYNEQFF
D gene: .; clone size: .; V gene: TRBV3-1; J gene: TRBJ2-1; CDR3 DNA: TGTGCCAGCAGCCTTTTCAGGGGAGCGGAGCAGTTCTTC; CDR3 protein: CASSLFRGAEQFF
D gene: TRBD2; clone size: .; V gene: TRBV20-1; J gene: TRBJ2-1; CDR3 DNA: TGCAGTGCTAGAGATGTGGGCGGGAGCAATAAGCAGTTCTTC; CDR3 protein: CSARDVGGSNKQFF
D gene: TRBD1; clone size: .; V gene: TRBV10-3; J gene: TRBJ2-1; CDR3 DNA: TGTGCCACAAATGGACAGGGGGTATCCTACAATGAGCAGTTCTTC; CDR3 protein: CATNGQGVSYNEQFF
D gene: .; clone size: once; V gene: TRBV4-1; J gene: TRBJ2-1; CDR3 DNA: TGCGCCAGCAGCCCCCCGGAGGGACCCCAGTACAATGAGCAGTTCTTC; CDR3 protein: CASSPPEGPQYNEQFF
D gene: .; clone size: .; V gene: TRBV20-1; J gene: TRBJ2-5; CDR3 DNA: TGCAGTGCTGGGGGACAATTGGACCAAGAGACCCAGTACTTC; CDR3 protein: CSAGGQLDQETQYF
D gene: .; clone size: few; V gene: TRBV7-6; J gene: TRBJ2-1; CDR3 DNA: TGTGCCAGCAGCTTAGATGTAGGCGGAAGCTCCTACAATGAGCAGTTCTTC; CDR3 protein: CASSLDVGGSSYNEQFF
D gene: .; clone size: .; V gene: TRBV18; J gene: TRBJ1-6; CDR3 DNA: TGTGCCAGCTCACCACAGTATAATTCACCCCTCCACTTT; CDR3 protein: CASSPQYNSPLHF
D gene: TRBD2; clone size: .; V gene: TRBV5-1; J gene: TRBJ2-3; CDR3 DNA: TGCGCCAGCAGCGTGGCGGGGGACGGGGATACGCAGTATTTT; CDR3 protein: CASSVAGDGDTQYF
D gene: .; clone size: .; V gene: TRBV4-1; J gene: TRBJ2-7; CDR3 DNA: TGCGCCAGCAGCCAAGAAGACCCATACGAGCAGTACTTC; CDR3 protein: CASSQEDPYEQYF
D gene: .; clone size: few; V gene: TRBV7-2; J gene: TRBJ1-2; CDR3 DNA: TGTGCCAGCAGCTTAGTCACCAGAAACTATGGCTACACCTTC; CDR3 protein: CASSLVTRNYGYTF
D gene: .; clone size: few; V gene: TRBV27; J gene: TRBJ1-2; CDR3 DNA: TGTGCCAGCAGTTTTTCTGGGTATATTGTCGGCTACACCTTC; CDR3 protein: CASSFSGYIVGYTF
D gene: .; clone size: .; V gene: TRBV20-1; J gene: TRBJ1-1; CDR3 DNA: TGCAGTGCTAGAGTGGTGGGGGACACTGAAGCTTTCTTT; CDR3 protein: CSARVVGDTEAFF
D gene: TRBD2; clone size: once; V gene: TRBV10-3; J gene: TRBJ2-1; CDR3 DNA: TGTGCCATCAGTGACCCGGGGAGGGATCACTACAATGGGCAGTTCTTC; CDR3 protein: CAISDPGRDHYNGQFF
D gene: .; clone size: many; V gene: TRBV12-3/TRBV12-4; J gene: TRBJ1-2; CDR3 DNA: TGTGCCAGCAGTTTAGCAGAGTATGGCTACACCTTC; CDR3 protein: CASSLAEYGYTF
D gene: TRBD2; clone size: .; V gene: TRBV29-1; J gene: TRBJ2-1; CDR3 DNA: TGCAGCGTCCCGGGGGGGGGCGCGTGGCAGTTCTTC; CDR3 protein: CSVPGGGAWQFF
D gene: TRBD1; clone size: .; V gene: TRBV4-1; J gene: TRBJ2-7; CDR3 DNA: TGCGCCAGCAGCCAAGAGGGACAGCCGGACGAGCAGTACTTC; CDR3 protein: CASSQEGQPDEQYF
D gene: TRBD2; clone size: few; V gene: TRBV20-1; J gene: TRBJ2-1; CDR3 DNA: TGCAGCCTGGGGGAGGGTTACAATGAGCAGTTCTTC; CDR3 protein: CSLGEGYNEQFF
D gene: TRBD2; clone size: .; V gene: TRBV29-1; J gene: TRBJ2-5; CDR3 DNA: TGCAGCGTTGAGGGACTAGCGGACATGGGGACCCAGTACTTC; CDR3 protein: CSVEGLADMGTQYF
D gene: .; clone size: few; V gene: TRBV9; J gene: TRBJ2-3; CDR3 DNA: TGTGCCAGCAGCGCGACCCGGACGGGAACCACAGATACGCAGTATTTT; CDR3 protein: CASSATRTGTTDTQYF
D gene: TRBD1; clone size: .; V gene: TRBV27; J gene: TRBJ1-4; CDR3 DNA: TGTGCCAGCAGTTTATCGAGGGGGCTTGGTGAAAAACTGTTTTTT; CDR3 protein: CASSLSRGLGEKLFF
D gene: TRBD2; clone size: .; V gene: TRBV15; J gene: TRBJ2-7; CDR3 DNA: TGTGCCACCAGCGCGGGGGGGGACCGTCCCTACGAGCAGTACTTC; CDR3 protein: CATSAGGDRPYEQYF
D gene: .; clone size: .; V gene: TRBV29-1; J gene: TRBJ2-1; CDR3 DNA: TGCAGCTACTGGGGAGGAGGTGGGCCTCAGCAGTTCTTC; CDR3 protein: CSYWGGGGPQQFF
D gene: TRBD1; clone size: .; V gene: TRBV7-9; J gene: TRBJ1-2; CDR3 DNA: TGTGCCAGCAGCTTTGATACAGGGGACAAACGTGGCTACACCTTC; CDR3 protein: CASSFDTGDKRGYTF
D gene: TRBD2; clone size: few; V gene: TRBV15; J gene: TRBJ2-1; CDR3 DNA: TGTGCCACCAGCAGAAATAGCGGGAGAAACGTCAATGAGCAGTTCTTC; CDR3 protein: CATSRNSGRNVNEQFF
D gene: .; clone size: .; V gene: TRBV12-3/TRBV12-4; J gene: TRBJ1-2; CDR3 DNA: TGTGCCAGCAGTTTAGTAGGGACAAAGGATGGCTACACCTTC; CDR3 protein: CASSLVGTKDGYTF
D gene: .; clone size: few; V gene: TRBV28; J gene: TRBJ2-5; CDR3 DNA: TGTGCCAGCGGGTCTTGGGGGGAGACCCAGTACTTC; CDR3 protein: CASGSWGETQYF
D gene: .; clone size: few; V gene: TRBV4-2; J gene: TRBJ2-2; CDR3 DNA: TGTGCCAGCAGCCCCCCGGGCACCGGGGAGCTGTTTTTT; CDR3 protein: CASSPPGTGELFF